The 21 T cell receptor beta chains in this list originate from one sample, sequenced in a study of cytomegalovirus exposure and HLA in healthy donors. Researchers ran the PCR with 60 Vbeta and 13 Jbeta primers. Sequencing used immunoSEQ multiplex PCR; TCRdb keeps in-frame clones, though not all of them. The repertoire holds 55,000 to 70,000 clones, with about 60% as singletons. The material sequenced was PBMCs. The receptors were gathered from a woman in her forties or fifties in good health and CMV-seronegative.

The V call is TRBV6-5, the J call TRBJ2-5; D is possibly TRBD1 (5 bases). Germline loops: CDR1 MNHEY, CDR2 SVGAGI. The CDR3 runs to 13 residues. V gave up 6 bases and J gave up 4 bases, with 12 bases separating them. CDR3 loop: CASSPDSRETQYF. In DNA, the CDR3 is TGTGCCAGCAGCCCCGACAGTAGAGAGACCCAGTACTTC.

This rearrangement joins TRBV5-6 to TRBJ1-2; TRBD1 matches 7 bases. V dropped 1 base and J dropped 4; count of bases not matched to a gene: 7. The CDR3 covers 15 residues. Germline V lookup: CDR1 SGHDT, CDR2 YYEEEE. The CDR3 coding sequence is TGTGCCAGCAGCTTGCGGGCAGGGGGAATCTATGGCTACACCTTC. Protein: CASSLRAGGIYGYTF.

The chain carries TRBV2 and TRBJ1-1; possibly TRBD1 for D (6 bases). Germline V CDR1 and CDR2: SNHLY, FYNNEI. This CDR3 has 14 residues. V was trimmed by 6 bases and J by 5 bases, leaving 16 bases between them. The DNA of the CDR3 is TGTGCCAGCAGCGGACGGGGGGCAGGGACTGAAGCTTTCTTT. It yields the protein CASSGRGAGTEAFF.

The chain joins TRBV30 to TRBJ1-1, with 8 bases lining up with TRBD1. Germline V gene lookup returns CDR1 GTSNPN and CDR2 SVGIG (reference sequence). The CDR3 totals 12 residues. V was clipped by 6 bases and J by 7 bases; unmatched bases: 7. For the CDR3, the DNA is TGTGCCTGTTCAGGGGGCGGAGATGAAGCTTTCTTT. Amino acids: CACSGGGDEAFF.

This chain links TRBV4-2 with TRBJ1-2; no clear D. From germline, CDR1 is LGHNA and CDR2 YNFKEQ. The CDR3 length is 15 residues. V gave up 4 bases and J gave up 0 bases, with 12 bases separating them. The CDR3 spells CASSRWGEANYGYTF. The CDR3 DNA reads TGTGCCAGCAGCCGGTGGGGAGAAGCTAACTATGGCTACACCTTC.

V and J are TRBV5-1 and TRBJ1-1; D possibly corresponds to TRBD1 (6 bases). Germline CDR1 and CDR2: SGHRS and YFSETQ. CDR3 size: 13 residues. V lost 9 bases and J 8 bases, leaving 20 bases between the germline ends. The DNA for the CDR3 is TGCGCCACCTCGAGTTCTATGGACAGCGAAGCTTTCTTT. Encoded protein: CATSSSMDSEAFF. The variable domain in full, completed from reference TRBV5-1 and TRBJ1-1, reads KAGVTQTPRYLIKTRGQQVTLSCSPISGHRSVSWYQQTPGQGLQFLFEYFSETQRNKGNFPGRFSGRQFSNSRSEMNVSTLELGDSALYLCATSSSMDSEAFFGQGTRLTVV.

This clone showed up just a few times. CDR3 sequence reads: CASSQVQGGGSYGYTF. CDR3 nucleotide sequence: TGCGCCAGCAGCCAAGTACAGGGGGGAGGGAGCTATGGCTACACCTTC. This chain joins TRBV4-1 and TRBJ1-2, with 8 bases matching TRBD1. The V and J ends lost 1 base and 4 bases, in that order; junction bases with no gene match: 8. The CDR3 has 16 amino acids. Germline-derived CDR1 and CDR2 are MGHRA and YSYEKL.

The J gene is TRBJ2-2, the V gene TRBV25-1, with D maybe TRBD1 (5 bases). CDR3 size: 16 residues. With 2 bases removed from V and 5 bases from J, the gap between germline ends came to 15 bases. Germline V gene lookup returns CDR1 MGHDK and CDR2 SYGVNS. CDR3 in DNA: TGTGCCAGCAGTGAAAGTGCAAGGGGTTCAACCGGGGAGCTGTTTTTT. Translation gives CASSESARGSTGELFF. Full variable domain (remainder filled in from reference TRBV25-1 and TRBJ2-2): EADIYQTPRYLVIGTGKKITLECSQTMGHDKMYWYQQDPGMELHLIHYSYGVNSTEKGDLSSESTVSRIRTEHFPLTLESARPSHTSQYLCASSESARGSTGELFFGEGSRLTVL.

This clone was picked up a small number of times. The chain links TRBV5-1 to TRBJ2-5, with D unclear. Per the germline V gene, CDR1 is SGHRS and CDR2 is YFSETQ. The CDR3 extends over 14 amino acids. Trimming pared 4 bases from V and 4 bases from J, leaving 14 bases between. The CDR3 DNA reads TGCGCCAGCAGCACCGCCCAGGTGGGAGAGACCCAGTACTTC. Its protein product is CASSTAQVGETQYF.

The chain employs TRBV6-6 and TRBJ2-1, with 8 nucleotides matching TRBD2. Germline V gene data show CDR1 as MNHNY and CDR2 as SVGAGI (reference sequence). The CDR3 is 13 amino acids. With 5 bases clipped from V and 8 bases from J, the junction kept 5 bases outside the gene matches. The CDR3 nucleotides are TGTGCCAGCAGTCTTGGACTAGCCTATGAGCAGTTCTTC. It yields the protein CASSLGLAYEQFF.

The chain employs TRBV29-1 and TRBJ1-1; D remains ambiguous. The CDR3 runs to 12 residues. Trimming removed 4 bases at V and 1 base at J, with 7 bases between. Germline V gene data show CDR1 as SQVTM and CDR2 as ANQGSEA. The CDR3 is CSVALWNTEAFF. Here the CDR3 DNA reads TGCAGCGTTGCTTTATGGAACACTGAAGCTTTCTTT.

CDR3 nucleotides: TGCGCCAGCAGCTTGAATCCGGTAGGGGGGAACACTGAAGCTTTCTTT. This sequence encodes CASSLNPVGGNTEAFF. The chain couples TRBV5-1 to TRBJ1-1; tentative D call: TRBD1 (6 bases). Germline CDR1 and CDR2: SGHRS and YFSETQ. Trimming removed 1 base at V and 1 base at J, with 14 bases between. The CDR3 extends over 16 amino acids.

This clone is labeled as medium-sized (0.01 to 0.1%). The genes are TRBV25-1 and TRBJ2-1, with 7 positions matching TRBD2. Germline CDR1 and CDR2: MGHDK and SYGVNS. CDR3 length: 13 amino acids. V was clipped by 4 bases and J by 10 bases; unmatched bases: 7. This CDR3 reads CASSGTSVWEQFF. CDR3 bases: TGTGCCAGCAGTGGGACTAGTGTATGGGAGCAGTTCTTC.

This clone occurred once. The chain recombines TRBV10-3 with TRBJ2-2; tentative D call: TRBD2 (5 bases). V lost 4 bases to trimming and J lost 4 bases, with 7 bases between them. The CDR3 consists of 13 residues. From germline, CDR1 is ENHRY and CDR2 SYGVKD. The CDR3 loop is CAISGRTTGELFF. DNA of the CDR3: TGTGCCATCAGTGGGAGGACCACCGGGGAGCTGTTTTTT.

The genes are TRBV7-3 and TRBJ2-1; D is undetermined. Germline assignment: CDR1 SGHTA and CDR2 FQGTGA. CDR3 length equals 13 residues. V shed 2 bases and J shed 5 bases, with 7 bases lying between them. The CDR3 loop reads CASSLGPNNEQFF. For the CDR3, the DNA is TGTGCCAGCAGCTTAGGCCCGAACAATGAGCAGTTCTTC.

The chain links TRBV29-1 to TRBJ2-5; 7 bases match TRBD1. The CDR3 runs 15 residues. With V trimmed by 5 bases and J by 1 base, 10 bases remained unmatched. Looked up from germline, CDR1 is SQVTM and CDR2 is ANQGSEA. CDR3 sequence reads: CSVPQATGIQETQYF. CDR3 sequence (DNA): TGCAGCGTTCCCCAAGCGACAGGGATCCAAGAGACCCAGTACTTC.

The chain uses TRBV7-9 and TRBJ2-3; weak D call: TRBD1 (8 bases). Looked up from germline, CDR1 is SEHNR and CDR2 is FQNEAQ (reference sequence). Trimming removed 5 bases at V and 6 bases at J, with 27 bases between. This CDR3 is 18 amino acids long. The CDR3 here is CASSPMGYRGGTGDTQYF. The CDR3 bases are TGTGCCAGCAGCCCCATGGGGTACAGGGGGGGAACAGGCGATACGCAGTATTTT.

The CDR3 DNA sequence: TGTGCCAGCAGCCCCTTCGACCGGGACAGGGGTTACACCTTC. Its translation is CASSPFDRDRGYTF. V and J are TRBV7-9 and TRBJ1-2; 10 nucleotides match TRBD1. Germline V gives CDR1 SEHNR, CDR2 FQNEAQ (reference sequence). V lost 5 bases, J lost 11 bases, and 11 bases stayed unmatched. The CDR3 runs 14 residues.

The V gene is TRBV18, the J gene TRBJ2-7; 8 bases agree with TRBD1. The CDR3 totals 14 residues. Germline V CDR1 and CDR2: KGHSH, LQKENI. Trimming at V came to 4 bases and at J to 0 bases, leaving 2 bases not matched to a gene. CDR3 amino acids: CASSRTGSSYEQYF. In nucleotides, the CDR3 is TGTGCCAGCTCACGGACAGGGAGCTCCTACGAGCAGTACTTC.

The chain links TRBV9 to TRBJ1-1; 7 bases map to TRBD1. CDR1 and CDR2 (germline): SGDLS, YYNGEE. The J segment lost 5 bases and the V segment lost 3 bases, leaving 4 bases of the junction unmatched. This CDR3 is 13 amino acids long. The CDR3 loop is CASSAHRGTEAFF. The CDR3 bases are TGTGCCAGCAGCGCGCACAGGGGTACTGAAGCTTTCTTT.

This chain joins TRBV7-2 and TRBJ1-1; D not resolved. The CDR3 runs 18 residues. CDR1 is SGHTA, CDR2 FQGNSA, per germline. Between the trimmed V and J ends, which lost 5 bases and 8 bases, there was a span of 30 bases. This CDR3 is CASSPRGGYGEGEQEAFF. The CDR3 nucleotides read TGTGCCAGCAGCCCGAGAGGAGGGTACGGAGAGGGTGAACAAGAAGCTTTCTTT.